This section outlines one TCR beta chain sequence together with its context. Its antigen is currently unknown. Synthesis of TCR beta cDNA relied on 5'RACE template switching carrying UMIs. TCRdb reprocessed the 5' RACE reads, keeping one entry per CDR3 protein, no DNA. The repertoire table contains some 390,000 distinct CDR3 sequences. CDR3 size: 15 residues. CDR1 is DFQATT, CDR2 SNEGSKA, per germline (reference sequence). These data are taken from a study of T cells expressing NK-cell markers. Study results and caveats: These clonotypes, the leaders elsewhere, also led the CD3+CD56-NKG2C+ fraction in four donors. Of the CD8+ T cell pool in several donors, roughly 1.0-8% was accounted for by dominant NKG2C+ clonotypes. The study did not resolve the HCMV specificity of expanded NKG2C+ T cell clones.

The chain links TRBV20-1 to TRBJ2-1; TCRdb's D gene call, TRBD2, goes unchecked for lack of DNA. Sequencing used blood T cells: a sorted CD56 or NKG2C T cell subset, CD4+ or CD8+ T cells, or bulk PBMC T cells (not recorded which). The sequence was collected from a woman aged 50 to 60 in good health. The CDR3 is CSANPGLAGVNEQFF.